These 23 T cell receptor beta chains share one sample of origin, sequenced in a study of T cell changes during pregnancy in multiple sclerosis (dated by TCRdb to about 2019). The library was made by the immunoSEQ multiplex PCR assay. In its TCRdb copy, this immuneACCESS table keeps in-frame sequences only and misses some clones. Where compared with another copy, unresolved V genes explain less than half of these, and the others have no known cause. The sample table lists about 61,000 clones, 85% to 90% of them with a count of one. Of the sample, 0.7% to 0.9% falls within the top ten clones. The source was peripheral blood, collected in the first trimester of pregnancy. The origin of the receptors is a female donor in good health, enrolled as a control in a pregnancy study.

The chain uses TRBV10-3 and TRBJ1-1; D possibly corresponds to TRBD1 (6 bases). Germline loops: CDR1 ENHRY, CDR2 SYGVKD. Trimming cost V 5 bases and J 1 base, with 8 bases left between them. The CDR3 is 13 residues long. The CDR3 sequence: CAISPDRNTEAFF. DNA for the CDR3: TGTGCCATCAGTCCGGACAGGAACACTGAAGCTTTCTTT.

V is TRBV19 and J is TRBJ1-2; TRBD1 is a possible D gene (6 bases). Germline CDR1 and CDR2: LNHDA and SQIVND (reference sequence). This CDR3 is 15 amino acids long. V was pared by 5 bases and J by 2 bases, with 15 bases between. CDR3 DNA: TGTGCCAGTAGTGAAATTCGGGGGGCCAACTATGGCTACACCTTC. It is translated as CASSEIRGANYGYTF.

The V and J genes are TRBV27 and TRBJ1-5, with TRBD1 identical over 7 bases. The length of the CDR3 is 16 residues. From germline, CDR1 is MNHEY and CDR2 SMNVEV (reference sequence). V trimming: 0 bases; J trimming: 1 base; junction bases outside the gene matches: 3. CDR3 sequence (DNA): TGTGCCAGCAGTTTATCAGGGACAGTCAGCAATCAGCCCCAGCATTTT. Amino acids: CASSLSGTVSNQPQHF.

In this sample, this clone turned up once. The V call is TRBV11-3, the J call TRBJ1-1; unclear D gene. V was pared by 5 bases and J by 1 base, with 11 bases between. The CDR3 contains 14 residues. The germline V gene encodes CDR1 SGHNT and CDR2 YENEEA. The CDR3 sequence: CASSPTRSNTEAFF. CDR3 sequence (DNA): TGTGCCAGCAGCCCGACTAGATCGAACACTGAAGCTTTCTTT.

This chain joins TRBV29-1 and TRBJ2-1; possibly TRBD1 for D (5 bases). This CDR3 is 15 amino acids long. Germline V gives CDR1 SQVTM, CDR2 ANQGSEA. Trimming stripped 3 bases from V and 4 bases from J, with 16 bases between. In DNA form, the CDR3 reads TGCAGCGTTGAGGAAAGGGGCAGTATTTACAATGAGCAGTTCTTC. Amino acids: CSVEERGSIYNEQFF.

This clone was seen a single time. V and J are TRBV27 and TRBJ1-1; D not resolved. Germline CDR1 MNHEY, CDR2 SMNVEV (reference sequence). The germline V and J ends were trimmed by 6 bases and 7 bases, with 9 bases remaining between them. CDR3 size: 11 residues. The CDR3 coding sequence is TGTGCCAGCAGCTCCACAGTTGAAGCTTTCTTT. Amino acids: CASSSTVEAFF.

This rearrangement joins TRBV4-2 to TRBJ2-3, with 14 bases matching TRBD2. Unmatched junction bases numbered 2, after V lost 1 base and J lost 2 bases. The CDR3 covers 17 residues. Germline loops: CDR1 LGHNA, CDR2 YNFKEQ. In nucleotides, the CDR3 is TGTGCCAGCAGCCAAGCGACTAGCGGGGGGGCCACAGATACGCAGTATTTT. Translating it yields CASSQATSGGATDTQYF.

The chain employs TRBV7-2 and TRBJ1-4; 10 positions agree with TRBD1. Germline CDR1 reads SGHTA; CDR2 reads FQGNSA. The CDR3 totals 15 residues. V shed 4 bases, J shed 8 bases, and the junction held 7 bases outside the gene matches. As DNA, the CDR3 is TGTGCCAGCAGCTCGACCGGGACAGGGGACGAAAAACTGTTTTTT. Translated: CASSSTGTGDEKLFF.

The rearrangement links TRBV6-5 to TRBJ1-6, with a tentative D call TRBD1 (6 bases). V was cut by 5 bases and J by 6 bases, with 8 bases left in between. The CDR3 consists of 13 residues. Germline V gene sequence: CDR1 MNHEY, CDR2 SVGAGI. CDR3 coding DNA: TGTGCCAGCAGTCCAGGGGTTAATTCACCCCTCCACTTT. This encodes CASSPGVNSPLHF.

The chain joins TRBV19 to TRBJ1-1; D gene ambiguous. The CDR3 has 12 residues. CDR1 LNHDA and CDR2 SQIVND come from the germline V gene (reference sequence). With 7 bases removed from V and 7 bases from J, the gap between germline ends came to 13 bases. Here the CDR3 DNA reads TGTGCCAGTACCCCTCCCGCGGGTGAAGCTTTCTTT. Its protein is CASTPPAGEAFF.

This clone was recorded only once. This chain links TRBV5-4 with TRBJ2-1; 11 nucleotides line up with TRBD2. The CDR3 has 15 amino acids. V was pared by 4 bases and J by 4 bases, with 4 bases of the junction left unmatched. From germline, CDR1 is SGHNT and CDR2 YYREEE (reference sequence). The CDR3 bases are TGTGCCAGCAGCCCGGGACTAGCGGAATACAATGAGCAGTTCTTC. Translation: CASSPGLAEYNEQFF.

This chain uses TRBV5-8 with TRBJ2-5, with 7 nucleotides matching TRBD1. CDR1 is SGHTS, CDR2 YDEGEE, per germline. V was clipped by 0 bases and J by 2 bases; unmatched bases: 7. CDR3 length: 16 amino acids. The DNA of the CDR3 is TGTGCCAGCAGCTTGGGGGACAGTCCTTTTCAAGAGACCCAGTACTTC. Protein sequence: CASSLGDSPFQETQYF.

This clone was seen only once. This chain connects TRBV6-5 to TRBJ1-5, with a tentative D call TRBD1 (5 bases). From germline, CDR1 is MNHEY and CDR2 SVGAGI. The CDR3 covers 14 residues. Trimming removed 1 base at V and 5 bases at J, with 9 bases between. The CDR3 coding sequence is TGTGCCAGCAGTTACTTGGGGGGGGATCAGCCCCAGCATTTT. This gives the protein CASSYLGGDQPQHF.

The chain joins TRBV5-6 to TRBJ1-5, with 9 bases identical to TRBD1. V lost 4 bases, J lost 4 bases, and 6 bases stayed unmatched. This CDR3 is built from 15 residues. The germline V gene has CDR1 SGHDT and CDR2 YYEEEE. In nucleotides, the CDR3 is TGTGCCAGCAGCCCGCGACAGGGGGGTAATCAGCCCCAGCATTTT. It encodes CASSPRQGGNQPQHF.

The CDR3 reads CASSQDWRQGANEQFF. The DNA of the CDR3 is TGCGCCAGCAGCCAAGATTGGAGGCAGGGGGCCAATGAGCAGTTCTTC. The chain joins TRBV4-3 to TRBJ2-1; 8 bases align to TRBD1. The ends lost 0 bases at V and 6 bases at J; junction bases unmatched: 7. CDR1 and CDR2 from the germline V gene are LGHNA and YSLEER. CDR3 length: 16 amino acids.

This clone was detected once. The chain employs TRBV19 and TRBJ1-2; D may be TRBD1 (5 bases). Per germline, CDR1 LNHDA and CDR2 SQIVND (reference sequence). The CDR3 is made up of 16 amino acids. The V and J ends lost 2 bases and 2 bases respectively, with 15 bases between them. Here the CDR3 DNA reads TGTGCCAGTAGTATAATATCTGCGGGACTGAACTATGGCTACACCTTC. It yields the protein CASSIISAGLNYGYTF.

This rearrangement joins TRBV11-2 to TRBJ1-4, with no clear D. The CDR3 is 16 residues long. Deletions cut 4 bases from V and 0 bases from J, with 12 bases between. CDR1 and CDR2 (germline): SGHAT, FQNNGV. Here the CDR3 DNA reads TGTGCCAGCAGCTCTGGCAGGTTTGCAACTAATGAAAAACTGTTTTTT. It encodes CASSSGRFATNEKLFF.

V gene TRBV5-4 combines with J gene TRBJ1-1, with 9 nucleotides matching TRBD1. The J segment lost 1 base and the V segment lost 4 bases, leaving 8 bases of the junction unmatched. The CDR3 runs to 16 residues. Germline V lookup: CDR1 SGHNT, CDR2 YYREEE (reference sequence). For the CDR3, the DNA is TGTGCCAGCAGCCGGCTACTGGGACAGGGGAACACTGAAGCTTTCTTT. Translating gives CASSRLLGQGNTEAFF.

The genes are TRBV7-2 and TRBJ1-2; tentative D call: TRBD1 (6 bases). CDR1 SGHTA and CDR2 FQGNSA come from the germline V gene. The CDR3 has 13 amino acids. The V end lost 2 bases, the J end lost 4 bases, and 8 bases lay between the germline ends. The CDR3 loop is CASSLLGAYGYTF. The CDR3 DNA reads as TGTGCCAGCAGCTTACTGGGGGCCTATGGCTACACCTTC.

This chain joins TRBV27 and TRBJ2-3; tentatively, D is TRBD1 (5 bases). Trimming shortened V by 8 bases and J by 4 bases, and 10 bases separated the two germline ends. Germline lookup yields CDR1 MNHEY and CDR2 SMNVEV (reference sequence). The CDR3 totals 12 residues. The CDR3 coding sequence is TGTGCCAGCGGCCAGGGATCAGATACGCAGTATTTT. Its protein is CASGQGSDTQYF.

The chain couples TRBV28 to TRBJ1-3; no firm D call. Germline CDR1 is MDHEN and CDR2 is SYDVKM. The V end was cut by 3 bases, the J end by 0 bases, with 12 bases between. CDR3 length: 16 residues. The CDR3 DNA follows: TGTGCCAGCAGTTTTGAGGCTATAAGCTCTGGAAACACCATATATTTT. This translates into CASSFEAISSGNTIYF.

This sequence joins TRBV5-1 and TRBJ2-4; the match to TRBD2 covers 7 bases. The CDR3 extends over 15 amino acids. The junction had 5 bases not matched to a gene; V was cut back by 3 bases and J by 2 bases. The germline gives CDR1 SGHRS, CDR2 YFSETQ. DNA of the CDR3: TGCGCCAGCAGCTCTGGGGGGGAACCCAAAAACATTCAGTACTTC. It is translated as CASSSGGEPKNIQYF.

V usage is TRBV11-3 and J usage is TRBJ2-1; TRBD2 matches at 7 bases. Germline trimming cut 3 bases from V and 3 bases from J; bases unmatched to any gene: 8. Per the germline V gene, CDR1 is SGHNT and CDR2 is YENEEA. The CDR3 has 16 amino acids. In nucleotides, the CDR3 is TGTGCCAGCAGCTTCCTTGGGACTACAGACTACAATGAGCAGTTCTTC. This codes for CASSFLGTTDYNEQFF.